The 13 T cell receptor beta chains in this list originate from one sample, sequenced in a study of spatial heterogeneity in lung cancer. TCRdb redid the calling of the 5' RACE reads with MiXCR, one entry per CDR3 protein. The sample has about 50,000 distinct CDR3 sequences, about 7.4% seen once; the top ten hold around 13%. As to time point: sample taken at primary tumor resection. From tumor, nontumor lung or frozen PBMC, whole RNA was taken unsorted for sequencing. The sequenced sample was PBMCs, obtained at surgery. These receptors were obtained from a female donor with early-stage non-small cell lung cancer.

This clonotype was seen repeatedly, ten times or more. The V gene is TRBV10-3, the J gene TRBJ2-7; 12 nucleotides line up with TRBD2. The germline CDR1 and CDR2 sequences are ENHRY and SYGVKD. CDR3 length: 15 residues. The V segment lost 2 bases and the J segment 7 bases; nucleotides outside the gene matches: 6. CDR3 bases: TGTGCCATCAGTGAGAGGACTAGCGGGAACAGTGAGCAGTACTTC. It translates to CAISERTSGNSEQYF.

The rearrangement joins TRBV7-9 to TRBJ2-7; TRBD1 agrees at 10 bases. Trimming took 5 bases from V and 3 from J; bases not matched to a gene: 7. Germline lookup yields CDR1 SEHNR and CDR2 FQNEAQ (reference sequence). There are 15 residues in the CDR3. CDR3 protein: CASSPGQGDDYEQYF. The CDR3 DNA follows: TGTGCCAGCAGCCCAGGACAGGGGGATGACTACGAGCAGTACTTC.

This clonotype appeared a few times. V gene TRBV5-1 combines with J gene TRBJ2-5; D might be TRBD1 (6 bases). The CDR3 is 14 residues long. Germline CDR1 is SGHRS and CDR2 is YFSETQ. The V end was cut by 4 bases, the J end by 1 base, with 11 bases between. CDR3 DNA sequence: TGCGCCAGCAGCCAAGGGACAAGCCAAGAGACCCAGTACTTC. Translation: CASSQGTSQETQYF.

This clonotype was picked up many times. CDR3 nucleotide sequence: TGTGCCAGCAATAATGGGACTTCTAGCACAGATACGCAGTATTTT. It is translated as CASNNGTSSTDTQYF. This chain uses TRBV9 with TRBJ2-3; TRBD2 might be the D (6 bases). This CDR3 is 15 amino acids long. V lost 6 bases and J 0 bases, leaving 14 bases between the germline ends. Germline loops: CDR1 SGDLS, CDR2 YYNGEE.

This clonotype was detected only a few times. The chain carries TRBV10-3 and TRBJ1-2; D remains unclear. Trimming removed 10 bases from V and 7 bases from J, with 13 bases in between. This CDR3 is built from 11 residues. Germline V lookup: CDR1 ENHRY, CDR2 SYGVKD. The CDR3 sequence: CATVPRLGYTF. CDR3 DNA sequence: TGTGCCACCGTCCCCCGGCTTGGCTACACCTTC.

This clonotype has ten or more counts. The V and J genes are TRBV20-1 and TRBJ2-1, with TRBD1 matching 7 bases. CDR1 is DFQATT, CDR2 SNEGSKA, per germline (reference sequence). The CDR3 runs to 13 residues. J gave up 3 bases and V 6 bases, and 5 bases lay outside the gene matches. The CDR3 DNA follows: TGCAGTGCCGAAGGGACAGTCTACAATGAGCAGTTCTTC. Amino acid sequence: CSAEGTVYNEQFF.

This clonotype was observed many times. The rearrangement links TRBV11-1 to TRBJ2-3; TRBD2 might be the D (6 bases). Trimming stripped 1 base from V and 2 bases from J, with 10 bases between. From germline, CDR1 is SGHAT and CDR2 FQDESV (reference sequence). The CDR3 consists of 15 residues. DNA for the CDR3: TGTGCCAGCAGCTTAGTGCGGGGCCCCACAGATACGCAGTATTTT. Residues: CASSLVRGPTDTQYF.

This clonotype was seen repeatedly, ten times or more. The CDR3 here is CASRLSDRGEAFF. The CDR3 DNA reads as TGTGCCAGTAGACTTTCGGACAGGGGAGAAGCTTTCTTT. The chain employs TRBV19 and TRBJ1-1, with TRBD1 identical over 9 bases. The CDR3 has 13 residues. V gave up 6 bases and J gave up 8 bases; unmatched junction bases: 7. The germline V gene has CDR1 LNHDA and CDR2 SQIVND (reference sequence).

This chain links TRBV11-1 with TRBJ2-3; 10 nucleotides agree with TRBD2. The germline V gene encodes CDR1 SGHAT and CDR2 FQDESV (reference sequence). The CDR3 runs to 16 residues. V lost 4 bases, J lost 3 bases, and 7 bases stayed unmatched. CDR3 sequence reads: CASSSRSSGGTDTQYF. The CDR3 DNA sequence: TGTGCCAGCAGCTCGCGTTCTAGCGGGGGTACAGATACGCAGTATTTT.

This clonotype occurred many times. The chain couples TRBV6-5 to TRBJ2-3, with D maybe TRBD1 (6 bases). Germline values: CDR1 MNHEY, CDR2 SVGAGI. V gave up 5 bases and J gave up 3 bases, with 18 bases separating them. The length of the CDR3 is 16 residues. The CDR3 DNA follows: TGTGCCAGCAGTCCGCGAGGTGGACAGACGACAGATACGCAGTATTTT. It yields the protein CASSPRGGQTTDTQYF.

In its sample, this clonotype was seen many times. The J gene is TRBJ2-2, the V gene TRBV5-4, with 7 bases fitting TRBD1. There are 15 residues in the CDR3. After removal of 1 base from V and 2 bases from J, the junction contained 2 bases not matched to a gene. Germline V CDR1 and CDR2: SGHNT, YYREEE (reference sequence). The CDR3 region has the DNA TGTGCCAGCAGCTTGCGACAGGGTAACACCGGGGAGCTGTTTTTT. It encodes CASSLRQGNTGELFF.

This clonotype has ten or more counts. The CDR3 sequence: CASSLAGEQYF. CDR3 DNA: TGTGCCAGCAGCTTAGCAGGGGAGCAGTACTTC. The chain links TRBV7-6 to TRBJ2-7; D remains unclear. This CDR3 region has 11 residues. Germline CDR1 reads SGHVS; CDR2 reads FNYEAQ. The germline V and J ends were trimmed by 0 bases and 7 bases, with 4 bases remaining between them.

As concerns this clonotype: A read error is possible here, since a much larger clone lies one base away. The CDR3 spells CASSQRTDYNSPLHF. The CDR3, as DNA: TGTGCCAGCAGTCAACGGACGGATTATAATTCACCCCTCCACTTT. V usage is TRBV6-5 and J usage is TRBJ1-6, with D unresolved. V lost 5 bases and J 4 bases, leaving 12 bases between the germline ends. Per the germline V gene, CDR1 is MNHEY and CDR2 is SVGAGI. The CDR3 length is 15 residues.